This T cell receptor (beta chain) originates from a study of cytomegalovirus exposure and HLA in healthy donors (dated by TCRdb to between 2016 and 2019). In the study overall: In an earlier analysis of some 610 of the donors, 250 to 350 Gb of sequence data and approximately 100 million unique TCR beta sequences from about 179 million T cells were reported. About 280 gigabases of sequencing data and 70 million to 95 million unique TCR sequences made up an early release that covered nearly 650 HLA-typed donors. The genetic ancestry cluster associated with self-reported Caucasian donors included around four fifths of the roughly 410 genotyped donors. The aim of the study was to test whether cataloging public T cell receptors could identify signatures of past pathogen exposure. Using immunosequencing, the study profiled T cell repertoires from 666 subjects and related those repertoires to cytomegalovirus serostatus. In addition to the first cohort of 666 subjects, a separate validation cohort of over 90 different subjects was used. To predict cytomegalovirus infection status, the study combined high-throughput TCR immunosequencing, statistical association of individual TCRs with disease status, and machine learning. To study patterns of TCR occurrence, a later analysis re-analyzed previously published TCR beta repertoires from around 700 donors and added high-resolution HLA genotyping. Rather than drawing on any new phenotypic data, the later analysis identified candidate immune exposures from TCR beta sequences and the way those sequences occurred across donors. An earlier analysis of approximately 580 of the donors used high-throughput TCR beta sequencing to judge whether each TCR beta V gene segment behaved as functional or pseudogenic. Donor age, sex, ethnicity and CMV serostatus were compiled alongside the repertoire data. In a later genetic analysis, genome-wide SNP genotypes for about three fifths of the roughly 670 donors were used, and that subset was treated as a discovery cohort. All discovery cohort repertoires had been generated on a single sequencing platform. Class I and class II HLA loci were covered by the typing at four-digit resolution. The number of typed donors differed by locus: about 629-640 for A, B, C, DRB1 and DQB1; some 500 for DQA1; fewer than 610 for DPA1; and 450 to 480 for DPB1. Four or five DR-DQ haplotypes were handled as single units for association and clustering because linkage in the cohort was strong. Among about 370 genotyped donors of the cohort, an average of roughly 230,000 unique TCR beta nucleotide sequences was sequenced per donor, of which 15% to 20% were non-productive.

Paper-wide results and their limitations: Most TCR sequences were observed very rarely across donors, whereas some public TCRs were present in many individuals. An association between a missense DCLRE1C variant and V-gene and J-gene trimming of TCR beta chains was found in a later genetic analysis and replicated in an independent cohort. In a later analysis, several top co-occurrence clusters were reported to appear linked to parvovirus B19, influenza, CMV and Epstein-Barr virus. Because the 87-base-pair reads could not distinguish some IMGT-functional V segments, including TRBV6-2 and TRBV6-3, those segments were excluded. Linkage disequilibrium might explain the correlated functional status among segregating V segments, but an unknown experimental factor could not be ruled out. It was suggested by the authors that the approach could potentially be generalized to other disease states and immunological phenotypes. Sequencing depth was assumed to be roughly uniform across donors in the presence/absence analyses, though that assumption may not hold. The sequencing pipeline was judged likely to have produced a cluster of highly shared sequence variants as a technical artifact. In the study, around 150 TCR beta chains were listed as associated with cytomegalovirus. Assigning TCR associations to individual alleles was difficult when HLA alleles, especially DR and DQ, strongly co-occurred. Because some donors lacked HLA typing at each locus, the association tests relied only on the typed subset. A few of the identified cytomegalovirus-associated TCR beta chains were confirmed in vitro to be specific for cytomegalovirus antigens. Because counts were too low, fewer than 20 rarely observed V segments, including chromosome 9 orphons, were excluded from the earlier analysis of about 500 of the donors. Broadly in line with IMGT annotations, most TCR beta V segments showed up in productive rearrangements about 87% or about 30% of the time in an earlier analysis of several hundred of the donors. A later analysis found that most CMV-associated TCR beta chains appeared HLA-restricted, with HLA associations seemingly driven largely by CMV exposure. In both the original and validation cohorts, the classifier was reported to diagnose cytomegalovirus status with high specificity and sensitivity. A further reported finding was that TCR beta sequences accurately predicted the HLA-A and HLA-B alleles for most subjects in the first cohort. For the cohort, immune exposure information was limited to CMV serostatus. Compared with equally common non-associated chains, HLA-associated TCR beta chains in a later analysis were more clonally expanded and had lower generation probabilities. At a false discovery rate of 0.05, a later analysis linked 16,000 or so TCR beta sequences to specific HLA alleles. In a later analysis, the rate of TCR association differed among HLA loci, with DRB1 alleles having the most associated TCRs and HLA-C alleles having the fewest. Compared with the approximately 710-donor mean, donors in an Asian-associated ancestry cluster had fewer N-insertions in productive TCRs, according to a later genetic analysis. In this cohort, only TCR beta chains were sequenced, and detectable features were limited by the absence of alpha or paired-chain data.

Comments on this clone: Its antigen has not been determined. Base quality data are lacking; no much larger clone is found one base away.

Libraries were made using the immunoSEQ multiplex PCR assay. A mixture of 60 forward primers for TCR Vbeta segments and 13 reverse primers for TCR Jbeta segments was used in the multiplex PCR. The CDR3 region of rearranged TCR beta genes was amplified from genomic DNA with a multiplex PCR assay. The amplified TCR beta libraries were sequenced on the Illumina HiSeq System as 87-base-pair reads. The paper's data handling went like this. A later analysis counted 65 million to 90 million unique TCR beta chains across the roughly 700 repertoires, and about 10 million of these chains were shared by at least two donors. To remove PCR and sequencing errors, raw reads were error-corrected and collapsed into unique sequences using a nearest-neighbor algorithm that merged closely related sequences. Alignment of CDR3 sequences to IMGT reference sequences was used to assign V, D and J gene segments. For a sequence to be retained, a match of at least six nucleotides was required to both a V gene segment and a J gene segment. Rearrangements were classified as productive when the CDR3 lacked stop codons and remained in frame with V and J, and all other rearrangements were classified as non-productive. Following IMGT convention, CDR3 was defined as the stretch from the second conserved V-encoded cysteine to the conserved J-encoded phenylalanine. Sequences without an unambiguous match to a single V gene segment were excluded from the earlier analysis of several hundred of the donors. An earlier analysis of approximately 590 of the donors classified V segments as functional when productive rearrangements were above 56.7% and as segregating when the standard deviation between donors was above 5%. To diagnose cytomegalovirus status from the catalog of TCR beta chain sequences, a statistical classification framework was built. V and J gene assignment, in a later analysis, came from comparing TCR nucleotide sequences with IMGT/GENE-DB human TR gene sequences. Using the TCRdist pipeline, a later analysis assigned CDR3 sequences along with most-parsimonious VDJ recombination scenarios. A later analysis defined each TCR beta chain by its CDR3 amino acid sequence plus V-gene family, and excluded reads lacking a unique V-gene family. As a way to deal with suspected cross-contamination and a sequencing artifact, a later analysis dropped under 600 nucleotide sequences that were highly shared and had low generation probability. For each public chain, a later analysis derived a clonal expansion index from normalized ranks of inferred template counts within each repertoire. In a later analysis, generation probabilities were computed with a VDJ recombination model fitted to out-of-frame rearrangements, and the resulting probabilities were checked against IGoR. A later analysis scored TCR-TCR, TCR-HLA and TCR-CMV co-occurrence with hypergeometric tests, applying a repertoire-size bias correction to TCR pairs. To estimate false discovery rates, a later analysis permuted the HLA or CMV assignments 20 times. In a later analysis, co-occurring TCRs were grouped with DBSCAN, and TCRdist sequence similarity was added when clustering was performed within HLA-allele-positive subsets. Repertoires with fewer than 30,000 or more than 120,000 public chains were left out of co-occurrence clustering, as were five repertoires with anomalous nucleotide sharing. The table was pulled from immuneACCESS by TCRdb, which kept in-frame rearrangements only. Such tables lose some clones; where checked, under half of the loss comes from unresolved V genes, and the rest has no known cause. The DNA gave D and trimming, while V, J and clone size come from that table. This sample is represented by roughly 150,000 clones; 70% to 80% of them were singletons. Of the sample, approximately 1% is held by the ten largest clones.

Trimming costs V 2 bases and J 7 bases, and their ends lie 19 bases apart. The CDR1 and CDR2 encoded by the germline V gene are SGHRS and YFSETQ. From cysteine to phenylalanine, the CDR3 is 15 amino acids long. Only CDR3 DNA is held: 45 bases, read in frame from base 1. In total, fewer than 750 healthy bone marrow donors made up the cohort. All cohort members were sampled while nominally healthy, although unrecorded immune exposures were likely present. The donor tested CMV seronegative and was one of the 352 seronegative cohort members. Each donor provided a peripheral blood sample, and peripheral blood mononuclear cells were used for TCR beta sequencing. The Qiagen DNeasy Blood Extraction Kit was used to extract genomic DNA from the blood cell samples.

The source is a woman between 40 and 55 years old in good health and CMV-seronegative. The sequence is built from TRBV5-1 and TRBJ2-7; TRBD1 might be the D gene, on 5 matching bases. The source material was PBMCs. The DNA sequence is TGCGCCAGCAGCTTTACCCCAGGACATCAGGAAGAGCAGTACTTC. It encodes CASSFTPGHQEEQYF.